This TCR beta chain was sequenced during a study of blood T cell repertoires in COVID-19. Study-level information: The study drew acute and convalescent COVID-19 samples from the United States, Italy and Spain.

The protocol was immunoSEQ multiplex PCR, while the TCRdb copy is restricted to in-frame clones and leaves out a portion. The top ten clones hold about 4% of a sample with approximately 250,000 clones, around 80% of them seen once. Germline CDR1 WSHSY, CDR2 SAAADI. This CDR3 is built from 15 residues. V dropped 6 bases and J dropped 0 bases, with 12 bases sitting between them. The source material was PBMCs or T cells enriched from blood (not recorded which). This sequence was found in a man aged 25-45 years with acute COVID-19. V gene TRBV10-2 combines with J gene TRBJ2-1; no reliable D call. The CDR3 DNA reads as TGCGCCAGCAGGTTGGAAGGAGCCTCCTACAATGAGCAGTTCTTC. As protein: CASRLEGASYNEQFF.